These 24 T cell receptor beta chains share one sample of origin, sequenced in a study of cytomegalovirus exposure and HLA in healthy donors. The assay was immunoSEQ multiplex PCR, and TCRdb's table has in-frame clones only and misses some. The sample has fewer than 250,000 clones; about 82% are singletons. The sequencing input was PBMCs. These receptors were collected from a woman aged 18-30 years in good health and CMV-seronegative.

This clone was found once. The chain joins TRBV6-4 to TRBJ1-4; 7 positions match TRBD1. Germline loops: CDR1 MRHNA, CDR2 SNTAGT. J was trimmed by 8 bases and V by 6 bases; bases with no gene match: 9. The CDR3 is 14 residues long. CDR3 residues: CASSTGTVGEKLFF. The CDR3 DNA reads as TGTGCCAGCAGCACCGGGACAGTAGGAGAAAAACTGTTTTTT.

This clone was seen once. V gene TRBV2 combines with J gene TRBJ2-2; possible D gene TRBD2, 5 bases. The CDR3 extends over 14 amino acids. The V end lost 5 bases, the J end lost 6 bases, and 13 bases lay between the germline ends. Germline CDR1 is SNHLY and CDR2 is FYNNEI. The CDR3, as DNA: TGTGCCAGCAGTAAGGACTGGGCACCCGGGGAGCTGTTTTTT. This encodes CASSKDWAPGELFF.

The chain carries TRBV5-1 and TRBJ2-7, with TRBD2 matching over 9 bases. Germline assignment: CDR1 SGHRS and CDR2 YFSETQ. Trimming took 2 bases from V and 3 from J; bases not matched to a gene: 3. This CDR3 comprises 14 residues. DNA of the CDR3: TGCGCCAGCAGCTTTAGCGGGAGTCGCTACGAGCAGTACTTC. It yields the protein CASSFSGSRYEQYF.

This clone occurred once. The CDR3 DNA follows: TGTGCCAGCTCACGTGGGACAGGGAATGAAAAACTGTTTTTT. Amino acid sequence: CASSRGTGNEKLFF. The genes are TRBV18 and TRBJ1-4; 9 bases match TRBD1. V was pared by 4 bases and J by 5 bases, with 2 bases of the junction left unmatched. This CDR3 is built from 14 residues. CDR1 and CDR2 from the germline V gene are KGHSH and LQKENI.

The chain employs TRBV18 and TRBJ1-2; D unresolved. Per germline, CDR1 KGHSH and CDR2 LQKENI. The CDR3 totals 16 residues. The germline V and J ends were trimmed by 1 base and 1 base, with 13 bases remaining between them. The CDR3 DNA follows: TGTGCCAGCTCACCACAAACATCCTCCTTTAACTATGGCTACACCTTC. This codes for CASSPQTSSFNYGYTF.

The J gene is TRBJ1-2, the V gene TRBV6-1; TRBD1 might be the D (6 bases). CDR1 is MNHNS and CDR2 is SASEGT in the germline V gene. Deletions cut 9 bases from V and 3 bases from J, with 14 bases between. The CDR3 consists of 13 residues. The CDR3 is CARSTGTYYGYTF. CDR3 DNA: TGTGCCAGGTCTACAGGGACCTACTATGGCTACACCTTC.

V gene TRBV14 combines with J gene TRBJ2-7, with 9 nucleotides matching TRBD1. The CDR3 contains 16 residues. The trim removed 4 bases at V and 1 base at J, leaving 8 bases unmatched. Germline V gene lookup returns CDR1 SGHDN and CDR2 FVKESK. The chain's CDR3 is CASSPLWTGDSYEQYF. The CDR3 nucleotides read TGTGCCAGCAGCCCTCTTTGGACAGGGGATTCCTACGAGCAGTACTTC.

J is TRBJ2-7 and V is TRBV29-1; D is perhaps TRBD2 (6 bases). Trimming pared 5 bases from V and 5 bases from J, leaving 16 bases between. Germline CDR1 is SQVTM and CDR2 is ANQGSEA. The CDR3 spans 13 residues. The CDR3 bases are TGCAGCGTTAAAAGCGGGTTGGCGGACGAGCAGTACTTC. Its protein is CSVKSGLADEQYF.

This chain uses TRBV11-3 with TRBJ2-3, with 9 bases identical to TRBD2. This CDR3 spans 16 amino acids. Trimming cost V 4 bases and J 0 bases; bases outside gene matches: 5. The germline CDR1 and CDR2 sequences are SGHNT and YENEEA. For the CDR3, the DNA is TGTGCCAGCAGCTCGGGCGGGGGGGGAAGCACAGATACGCAGTATTTT. Protein: CASSSGGGGSTDTQYF.

The chain employs TRBV27 and TRBJ1-3; TRBD1 matches at 8 bases. The ends lost 1 base at V and 6 bases at J; junction bases unmatched: 14. Germline values: CDR1 MNHEY, CDR2 SMNVEV (reference sequence). CDR3 length: 18 residues. The CDR3 nucleotides are TGTGCCAGCAGTTTATGGACCCCGAATGGACAGGGAGCAAACACCATATATTTT. Protein: CASSLWTPNGQGANTIYF.

This clone was observed a few times. The chain combines TRBV21-1 with TRBJ1-2; the DNA was not used to check the table's D call, TRBD1. TRBV21-1 is labeled a pseudogene. This CDR3 comprises 15 residues. The DNA for the CDR3 is TGTGCCAGCAGCACCTCCTCAGGGGGAAGATATGGCTACACCTTC. Translated, it gives CASSTSSGGRYGYTF.

V gene TRBV9 combines with J gene TRBJ2-3, with D hard to call. The CDR3 has 15 amino acids. Germline-derived CDR1 and CDR2 are SGDLS and YYNGEE. V lost 0 bases, J lost 5 bases, and 13 bases lay in between. Written as DNA, the CDR3 is TGTGCCAGCAGCGTAGCTATCCGCTCTGGAGATACGCAGTATTTT. This sequence encodes CASSVAIRSGDTQYF.

The gene calls are TRBV10-1 and TRBJ2-1; D is possibly TRBD2 (7 bases). V gave up 10 bases and J gave up 5 bases, with 21 bases separating them. Germline loops: CDR1 WNHNN, CDR2 SYGVQD (reference sequence). CDR3 length: 15 residues. The CDR3 coding sequence is TGCGCCACCAACGCTGGGGGGGCCGAAAACAATGAGCAGTTCTTC. Translated, it gives CATNAGGAENNEQFF.

V gene TRBV7-9 combines with J gene TRBJ1-1; tentative D call: TRBD1 (6 bases). The ends were cut back, 5 bases at V and 14 bases at J, with 18 bases in the middle. Germline V gives CDR1 SEHNR, CDR2 FQNEAQ (reference sequence). The CDR3 sequence is 12 residues long. Here the CDR3 DNA reads TGTGCCAGCAGCCGCGGTGGGTGGGGGCAATTCTTT. This encodes CASSRGGWGQFF.

This clone was observed a few times. As DNA, the CDR3 is TGTGCCAGCGCCCGACAGGGAATATACACCTTC. As protein: CASARQGIYTF. V is TRBV6-1 and J is TRBJ1-2, with 7 bases identical to TRBD1. In germline, CDR1 is MNHNS, CDR2 SASEGT. The ends lost 8 bases at V and 11 bases at J; junction bases unmatched: 8. This CDR3 has 11 amino acids.

The chain employs TRBV6-1 and TRBJ2-2; 8 nucleotides match TRBD2. Germline V lookup: CDR1 MNHNS, CDR2 SASEGT. V lost 7 bases to trimming and J lost 4 bases; unmatched junction nucleotides: 8. The CDR3 extends over 15 amino acids. CDR3 DNA sequence: TGTGCCAGCAATCTACTAGCGGAGGTCACCGGGGAGCTGTTTTTT. It encodes CASNLLAEVTGELFF.

Of note for this clone: The identical CDR3 is also encoded by other nucleotide sequences in the sample. The genes are TRBV2 and TRBJ1-1; possibly TRBD1 for D (6 bases). Trimming shortened V by 5 bases and J by 0 bases, and 7 bases separated the two germline ends. Germline values: CDR1 SNHLY, CDR2 FYNNEI. This CDR3 is 13 amino acids long. Here the CDR3 reads CASSQGLNTEAFF. The CDR3 DNA sequence: TGTGCCAGCAGTCAGGGGCTGAACACTGAAGCTTTCTTT.

The chain links TRBV15 to TRBJ2-7; possibly TRBD2 for D (5 bases). The V gene lost 1 base and the J gene lost 0 bases, with 13 bases spanning the gap. The CDR3 covers 16 residues. The germline CDR1 and CDR2 sequences are LNHNV and YYDKDF (reference sequence). CDR3 sequence: CATSRVLARTSYEQYF. CDR3 nucleotide sequence: TGTGCCACCAGCAGAGTTCTAGCCCGGACCTCCTACGAGCAGTACTTC.

The sample holds a few counts of this clone. The rearrangement uses TRBV1 and TRBJ2-5; the D call of TRBD2 is as the table states it, not checked on the DNA. TRBV1 counts as a pseudogene. The CDR3 is made up of 17 amino acids. CDR3 in DNA: TGCACCAGCAGCCAAGGACTAGCGGGGGGGCTCCAAGAGACCCAGTACTTC. Protein sequence: CTSSQGLAGGLQETQYF.

This chain connects TRBV7-2 to TRBJ2-1, with 12 nucleotides matching TRBD2. The V and J ends lost 5 bases and 8 bases, in that order; junction bases with no gene match: 7. Germline V lookup: CDR1 SGHTA, CDR2 FQGNSA. The CDR3 runs 15 residues. Here the CDR3 DNA reads TGTGCCAGCAGCGCATCCCGACTAGCGGGAGATGAGCAGTTCTTC. It is translated as CASSASRLAGDEQFF.

The chain joins TRBV13 to TRBJ1-3, with TRBD1 matching over 8 bases. Germline lookup yields CDR1 PRHDT and CDR2 FYEKMQ (reference sequence). CDR3 length: 16 residues. J gave up 4 bases and V 5 bases, and 10 bases lay outside the gene matches. The DNA of the CDR3 is TGTGCCAGCAGCGTGGAGCAGGGGGCGCTCGGAAACACCATATATTTT. Its translation: CASSVEQGALGNTIYF.

The rearrangement uses TRBV4-1 and TRBJ2-2; 7 nucleotides match TRBD2. This CDR3 spans 15 amino acids. V gave up 4 bases and J gave up 6 bases; unmatched junction bases: 8. Germline values: CDR1 MGHRA, CDR2 YSYEKL. This chain's CDR3 is CASSLQAGTPGELFF. The CDR3 nucleotides are TGCGCCAGCAGCCTGCAAGCGGGAACTCCCGGGGAGCTGTTTTTT.

This clone has just one count. The chain employs TRBV6-5 and TRBJ1-2; unclear D gene. Germline CDR1 MNHEY, CDR2 SVGAGI. Trimming took 2 bases from V and 4 from J, leaving 14 bases between them. The CDR3 is 15 residues long. The CDR3 region is CASSYEPGMGYGYTF. CDR3 nucleotide sequence: TGTGCCAGCAGTTACGAACCAGGAATGGGCTATGGCTACACCTTC.

V usage is TRBV11-2 and J usage is TRBJ1-1, with TRBD1 as a possible D gene (5 bases). CDR1 and CDR2 from the germline V gene are SGHAT and FQNNGV. The CDR3 has 15 amino acids. V lost 1 base and J 9 bases, leaving 18 bases between the germline ends. As DNA, the CDR3 is TGTGCCAGCAGCTTAGGGGTAGGGGCAGGGCAAAAAGCTTTCTTT. Residues: CASSLGVGAGQKAFF.